This TCR beta chain was sequenced in a study of cytomegalovirus exposure and HLA in healthy donors. Per the germline V gene, CDR1 is MNHNS and CDR2 is SASEGT. The CDR3 has 12 residues. V shed 11 bases and J 0 bases; nucleotides not matched to a gene: 3. 60 Vbeta and 13 Jbeta primers were used in PCR. Assay used: immunoSEQ multiplex PCR; TCRdb lists only in-frame clones, some missing. The data hold fewer than 250,000 clones, with approximately 86% observed a single time. The sequencing sample was made of PBMCs. The chain is built from TRBV6-1 and TRBJ1-1; 7 positions match TRBD1. The sequence derives from a woman between 18 and 29 years old in good health and CMV-seronegative. CDR3 bases: TGTGCCTCGGACAGGATGAACACTGAAGCTTTCTTT. Amino acids: CASDRMNTEAFF.